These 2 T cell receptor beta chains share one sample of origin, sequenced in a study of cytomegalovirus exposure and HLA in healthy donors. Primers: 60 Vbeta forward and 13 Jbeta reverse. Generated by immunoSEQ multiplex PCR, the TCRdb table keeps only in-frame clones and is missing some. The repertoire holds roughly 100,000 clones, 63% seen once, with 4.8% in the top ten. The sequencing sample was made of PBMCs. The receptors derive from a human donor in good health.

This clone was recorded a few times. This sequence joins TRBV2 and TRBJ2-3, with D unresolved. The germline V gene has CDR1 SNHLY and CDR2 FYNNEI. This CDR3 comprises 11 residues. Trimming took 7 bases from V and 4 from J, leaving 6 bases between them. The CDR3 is CASTFSDTQYF. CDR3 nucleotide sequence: TGTGCCAGCACGTTCTCAGATACGCAGTATTTT.

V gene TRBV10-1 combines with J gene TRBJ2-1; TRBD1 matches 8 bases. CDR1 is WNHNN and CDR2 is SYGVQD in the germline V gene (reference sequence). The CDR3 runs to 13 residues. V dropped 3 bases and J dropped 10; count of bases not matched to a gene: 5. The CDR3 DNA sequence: TGCGCCAGCAGTGAAAGCAGGGGGCGGGAGCAGTTCTTC. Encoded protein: CASSESRGREQFF.